This TCR beta chain stems from a study of cytomegalovirus exposure and HLA in healthy donors. The study's findings and limits: As a later analysis showed, a missense DCLRE1C variant was linked to trimming of TCR beta V- and J-genes. Follow-up analysis seemed to connect common viral pathogens with several of the most significant clusters identified. Earlier results showed most TCR beta V segments being productive about 87% or about 30% of the time.

Germline CDR1 MNHNS, CDR2 SASEGT. Trimming at V came to 4 bases and at J to 2 bases, leaving 5 bases not matched to a gene. The CDR3 sequence is 14 residues long. This PCR relied on a set of 60 Vbeta primers and 13 Jbeta primers. Original handling: Later reanalysis found roughly 80 million unique TCR beta chains, roughly 9.9 million of them shared. Clones were read by immunoSEQ multiplex PCR, and TCRdb kept only the in-frame ones, dropping some. V, J and clone size reflect that table, while D and trimming were determined from the DNA. Of around 180,000 clones detected, roughly 80% appear once; the ten largest clones hold under 7.5%. About this clone itself: What it recognizes is unknown.

The TCR sequence derives from a young man in good health and CMV-seropositive. The chain carries TRBV6-1 and TRBJ2-7; 7 bases are shared with TRBD2. The sample was PBMCs. DNA for the CDR3: TGTGCCAGCAGTGTCGGGACTACTACCTACGAGCAGTACTTC. The encoded protein is CASSVGTTTYEQYF.